This T cell receptor beta chain comes out of a study of T cell clonality in common variable immunodeficiency. General observations from the study: Compared with controls, CVID subjects had fewer shared TCRbeta clones. In common variable immunodeficiency, TCR beta chains reportedly carried fewer deletions and N-nucleotide insertions. The cause of increased CVID clonality remains unclear without subpopulation sequencing.

This clone was seen repeatedly, ten times or more. Its antigen is not known. The CDR3 end falls 3 residues outside the read, so it is completed with the germline J gene. Control and CVID samples contributed equal amounts of genomic DNA. Here immunoSEQ multiplex PCR was the method, and the copy in TCRdb shows in-frame clones only, minus some. The profile covers tens of thousands of clones, none occurring a single time. CDR3 size: 14 residues. Germline V gene sequence: CDR1 DFQATT, CDR2 SNEGSKA (reference sequence). V shed 6 bases, J shed 2 bases, and the junction held 9 bases outside the gene matches. V is TRBV20-1 and J is TRBJ2-7; TRBD1 matches 8 bases. The receptor was derived from a person between 18 and 69 years old in good health. The material sequenced was peripheral blood mononuclear cells. Incomplete CDR3 DNA: TGCAGTGCAAAAAAGGACAGGGCCACCTACGAG. The encoded protein is CSAKKDRATYE. The entire CDR3 is CSAKKDRATYEQYF.